Sequencing of this T cell receptor beta chain was carried out in a study of blood T cell repertoires in COVID-19. The data were produced by immunoSEQ multiplex PCR, yet TCRdb's version contains in-frame clones alone and is incomplete. This repertoire shows roughly 70,000 clones, roughly 78% found once; its top ten account for 8% to 10%. This clone was recorded once. After removal of 5 bases from V and 7 bases from J, the junction contained 9 bases not matched to a gene. CDR1 SGHTA and CDR2 FQGNSA come from the germline V gene. The CDR3 is made up of 16 amino acids. The receptor was derived from a human donor in a cohort sampled during active COVID-19. The specimen sequenced was peripheral blood. V and J are TRBV7-2 and TRBJ2-1; 12 bases fit TRBD2. The CDR3 region has the DNA TGTGCCAGCAGCCTCGGACTAGCGGGACCAGGGAATGAGCAGTTCTTC. The encoded protein is CASSLGLAGPGNEQFF.